The rows below give T cell receptor beta chains drawn from one sample of a study of blood T cell repertoires in COVID-19. The table came from immunoSEQ multiplex PCR; TCRdb's copy has only in-frame clones and leaves some out. The table records 88,000 or so clones, approximately 86% of them present only once. The sample taken for sequencing was peripheral blood. Receptors originate from a man in his 60s with acute or convalescent COVID-19. CDR3s include the opening cysteine and the closing phenylalanine or tryptophan. The order of the fields is clone size, J gene, CDR3 length, D gene, V gene, CDR3 DNA, CDR3 protein. D genes are given only for firm matches. Where a row states a size, it is once, few, many or the class of an expanded clone; other rows omit it.

>.|TRBJ2-5|16|TRBD2|TRBV7-8
TGTGCCAGCAGCTTCGGGACTAGCGGGAGCGGCAAGACCCAGTACTTC
CASSFGTSGSGKTQYF
>.|TRBJ2-1|14|TRBD2|TRBV29-1
TGCAGCGGGGAGCGGGGGCCCTACTACAATGAGCAGTTCTTC
CSGERGPYYNEQFF
>.|TRBJ2-2|16|TRBD2|TRBV29-1
TGCAGCGTTGAAGGGGGACTAGCGGGGGACACCGGGGAGCTGTTTTTT
CSVEGGLAGDTGELFF
>.|TRBJ2-5|16|TRBD2|TRBV9
TGTGCCAGCAGCGTAGTGTCGGGAGGGGTAGGAGAGACCCAGTACTTC
CASSVVSGGVGETQYF
>once|TRBJ2-2|18|TRBD2|TRBV6-1
TGTGCCAGCAGTGCCCGACTAGCGGGGGGGCCGCGAACCGGGGAGCTGTTTTTT
CASSARLAGGPRTGELFF
>once|TRBJ1-1|13|.|TRBV27
TGTGCCAGCCCCGGGATATTGAACACTGAAGCTTTCTTT
CASPGILNTEAFF
>few|TRBJ1-1|12|TRBD1|TRBV30
TGTGCCTGGAGTAGACAGGGGGATGGAGCTTTCTTT
CAWSRQGDGAFF
>.|TRBJ1-1|15|TRBD1|TRBV4-1
TGCGCCAGCAGCCTTATACAGGGGGGGAACACTGAAGCTTTCTTT
CASSLIQGGNTEAFF
>.|TRBJ1-5|15|TRBD1|TRBV11-2
TGTGCCAGCAGCCCGACAGGGGATAGCAATCAGCCCCAGCATTTT
CASSPTGDSNQPQHF
>few|TRBJ1-5|16|.|TRBV7-8
TGTGCCAGCAGCTTAGGTGATCCAGGGGTCAATCAGCCCCAGCATTTT
CASSLGDPGVNQPQHF
>.|TRBJ1-1|13|.|TRBV6-2/TRBV6-3
TGTGCCAGCAGCTCAGGGAGGCGTGCTGAAGCTTTCTTT
CASSSGRRAEAFF
>.|TRBJ2-2|13|.|TRBV15
TGTGCCACCAATACACCGAACACCGGGGAGCTGTTTTTT
CATNTPNTGELFF
>few|TRBJ1-6|14|.|TRBV30
TGTGCCTTTAACAGGGTTACCTATAATTCACCCCTCCACTTT
CAFNRVTYNSPLHF
>.|TRBJ2-3|16|.|TRBV13
TGTGCCAGCAGCCCGCCGTTACAGGGATCTTTAGATACGCAGTATTTT
CASSPPLQGSLDTQYF
>.|TRBJ1-2|13|.|TRBV4-1
TGCGCCAGCAGCCAAGACAGGGATGGCGGCTACACCTTC
CASSQDRDGGYTF
>.|TRBJ2-1|17|TRBD2|TRBV7-2
TGTGCCAGCAGCTTAGAGGAGTTAGCGGGGGTTGTCAATGAGCAGTTCTTC
CASSLEELAGVVNEQFF
>once|TRBJ1-5|14|TRBD1|TRBV5-6
TGTGCCAGCAGCAAAGACAGGGGCAATCAGCCCCAGCATTTT
CASSKDRGNQPQHF
>.|TRBJ2-5|15|TRBD1|TRBV12-5
TGTGCTAGTGGAAACCGGGACAGGGGGGAAGAGACCCAGTACTTC
CASGNRDRGEETQYF
>.|TRBJ2-2|16|.|TRBV4-1
TGCGCCAGCAGCCAAGATCAGGGATCGGTCACCGGGGAGCTGTTTTTT
CASSQDQGSVTGELFF
>.|TRBJ1-2|15|.|TRBV18
TGTGCCAGCTCACCTTGGGTGACAGAAGGGTACGGCTACACCTTC
CASSPWVTEGYGYTF
>.|TRBJ2-3|18|TRBD1|TRBV19
TGTGCCAGTAGATTAAGAGTTGGTAGGGGACAGGGGCTAGATACGCAGTATTTT
CASRLRVGRGQGLDTQYF
>.|TRBJ1-2|15|.|TRBV3-1/TRBV3-2
TGTGCCAGCAGCCAAGTCCCTGCGCAGGCCTATGGCTACACCTTC
CASSQVPAQAYGYTF
>.|TRBJ1-6|15|.|TRBV19
TGTGCCAGTAGCGAAAGGAGCTCCTATAATTCACCCCTCCACTTT
CASSERSSYNSPLHF
>.|TRBJ2-1|20|TRBD2|TRBV5-1
TGCGCCAGCAGCGGCCGGGGCCCTAATTTAGCGGGACCCTCCTACAATGAGCAGTTCTTC
CASSGRGPNLAGPSYNEQFF
>few|TRBJ1-1|17|TRBD1|TRBV18
TGTGCCAGCTCATCGCGGGACAGGGGGTGGTCGGGCACTGAAGCTTTCTTT
CASSSRDRGWSGTEAFF
>.|TRBJ1-2|14|TRBD1|TRBV6-4
TGTGCCAGCAGCGGATCGACAGGGTCCGGGGGCTACACCTTC
CASSGSTGSGGYTF
>.|TRBJ2-1|16|TRBD2|TRBV6-5
TGTGCCAGCAGTTACTCGATCCAGCGGGAATACAATGAGCAGTTCTTC
CASSYSIQREYNEQFF
>.|TRBJ1-5|15|TRBD1|TRBV7-2
TGTGCCAGCAGCGCAGCCGGGACAGTTAATCAGCCCCAGCATTTT
CASSAAGTVNQPQHF
>.|TRBJ1-6|15|.|TRBV2
TGTGCCAGCAGTGCGGGGAGGGTGAATAATTCACCCCTCCACTTT
CASSAGRVNNSPLHF
>few|TRBJ2-5|15|TRBD2|TRBV24-1
TGTGCCACCAGTGAGGGGGGACTAGCTCAAGAGACCCAGTACTTC
CATSEGGLAQETQYF
>.|TRBJ1-6|16|TRBD1|TRBV30
TGTGCCTGGAACCGGCAGGGGACAGGGAAGAATTCACCCCTCCACTTT
CAWNRQGTGKNSPLHF
>.|TRBJ1-1|11|.|TRBV6-2/TRBV6-3
TGTGCCAGCAGTTTGGGAGGTGAAGCTTTCTTT
CASSLGGEAFF
>.|TRBJ2-1|16|TRBD2|TRBV4-3
TGCGCCAGCAGCCAAGAGGCTAGCGGGGGGGCAGGGGAGCAGTTCTTC
CASSQEASGGAGEQFF
>few|TRBJ1-3|14|TRBD1|TRBV27
TGTGCCAGCCGCCAAGGGACAGGGGGTGGCACCATATATTTT
CASRQGTGGGTIYF
>.|TRBJ2-7|15|TRBD2|TRBV7-9
TGTGCCAGCAGCCCACTAGCGGGGACCCGTTGGGAGCAGTACTTC
CASSPLAGTRWEQYF
>.|TRBJ2-1|15|TRBD1|TRBV11-2
TGTGCCAGCAGCGTGGGGACAGGGGCTTACAATGAGCAGTTCTTC
CASSVGTGAYNEQFF
>.|TRBJ2-7|15|.|TRBV30
TGTGCCTGGAGTGTAATGGGAGAAGGCCCCTACGAGCAGTACTTC
CAWSVMGEGPYEQYF
>.|TRBJ2-3|15|.|TRBV5-4
TGTGCCAGCAGCTTGGCGGGGCGGGATGGAGATACGCAGTATTTT
CASSLAGRDGDTQYF
>.|TRBJ1-1|15|TRBD1|TRBV19
TGTGCCAGTAGTACCAGGACAGGGGTTATTTCAAAAGCTTTCTTT
CASSTRTGVISKAFF
>.|TRBJ2-2|14|TRBD1|TRBV2
TGTGCCAGCAGTCGGGACAGGGCGACCGGGGAGCTGTTTTTT
CASSRDRATGELFF
>.|TRBJ2-7|16|TRBD2|TRBV7-9
TGTGCCAGCAGCATCAGTCCGGGACTAGCGTTGCACGAGCAGTACTTC
CASSISPGLALHEQYF
>.|TRBJ2-1|17|TRBD2|TRBV5-1
TGCGCCAGCAGCTTCCAACCGGGACTAGCGGGAATCAATGAGCAGTTCTTC
CASSFQPGLAGINEQFF
>.|TRBJ2-7|18|.|TRBV21-1
TGTGCCAGCAGGCTCGATCCCCCGCGAGACAGGGGTGAGCACGAGCAGTACTTC
CASRLDPPRDRGEHEQYF
>.|TRBJ1-4|18|.|TRBV4-1
TGCGCCAGCAGCCTTTCTAGCTTATCCCCGAGGACTAATGAAAAACTGTTTTTT
CASSLSSLSPRTNEKLFF
>.|TRBJ2-1|14|TRBD1|TRBV7-9
TGTGCCAGCAGCTGGACAGGTCGGGACAATGAGCAGTTCTTC
CASSWTGRDNEQFF
>.|TRBJ2-4|14|TRBD2|TRBV19
TGTGCCAGTACAACTAGCGGACCGAAAAACATTCAGTACTTC
CASTTSGPKNIQYF
>few|TRBJ2-5|14|.|TRBV5-6
TGTGCCAGCAGCTCGGCCGGGACTGGTGAGACCCAGTACTTC
CASSSAGTGETQYF
>once|TRBJ1-1|12|.|TRBV5-4
TGTGCCAGCAGCCACGGACAGAGTGAAGCTTTCTTT
CASSHGQSEAFF
>.|TRBJ2-7|15|TRBD1|TRBV7-8
TGTGCCAGCAGCTTACAGGACAGGGCCCTCAGCGAGCAGTACTTC
CASSLQDRALSEQYF
>few|TRBJ1-6|17|.|TRBV7-8
TGTGCCAGCAGCGTGGTGCCGGGATTGCCGTCCCATTCACCCCTCCACTTT
CASSVVPGLPSHSPLHF
>.|TRBJ2-6|17|TRBD1|TRBV27
TGTGCCAGCAGTTTAAGGCACAGGGGGCTTGGGGCCAACGTCCTGACTTTC
CASSLRHRGLGANVLTF
>.|TRBJ2-7|15|.|TRBV11-3
TGTGCCAGCAGCTTAGAGGGGGCCGGTTCCTACGAGCAGTACTTC
CASSLEGAGSYEQYF